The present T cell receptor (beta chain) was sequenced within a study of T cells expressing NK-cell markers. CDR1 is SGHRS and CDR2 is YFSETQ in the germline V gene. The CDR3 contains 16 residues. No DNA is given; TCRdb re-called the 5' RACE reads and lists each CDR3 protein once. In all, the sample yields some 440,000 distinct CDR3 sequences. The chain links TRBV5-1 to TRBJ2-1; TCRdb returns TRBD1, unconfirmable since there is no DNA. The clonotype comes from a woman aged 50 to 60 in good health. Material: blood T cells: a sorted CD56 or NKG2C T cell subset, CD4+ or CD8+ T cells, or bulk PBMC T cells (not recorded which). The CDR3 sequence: CASSPSPGTGSNEQFF.